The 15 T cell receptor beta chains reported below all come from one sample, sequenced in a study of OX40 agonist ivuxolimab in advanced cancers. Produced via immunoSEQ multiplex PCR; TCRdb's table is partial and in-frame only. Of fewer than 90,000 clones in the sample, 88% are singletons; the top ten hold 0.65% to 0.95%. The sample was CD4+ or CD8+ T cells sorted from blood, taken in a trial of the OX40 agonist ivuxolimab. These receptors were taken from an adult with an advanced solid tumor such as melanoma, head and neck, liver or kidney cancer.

In DNA, the CDR3 is TGTGCCAGCAGTCCCGGGACTAGCGGGGGGAAGCTGGGGGACACGCAGTATTTT. The encoded protein is CASSPGTSGGKLGDTQYF. V gene TRBV27 combines with J gene TRBJ2-3, with 15 bases lining up with TRBD2. Germline loops: CDR1 MNHEY, CDR2 SMNVEV (reference sequence). V lost 5 bases and J lost 9; bases outside the gene matches: 15. This CDR3 contains 18 residues.

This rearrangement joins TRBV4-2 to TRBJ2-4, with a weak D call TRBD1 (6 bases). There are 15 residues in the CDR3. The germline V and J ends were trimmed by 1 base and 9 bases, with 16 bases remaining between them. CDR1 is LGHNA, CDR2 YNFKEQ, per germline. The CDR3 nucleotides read TGTGCCAGCAGCCAAGGGGTTCAGGGGTTGGGCATTCAGTACTTC. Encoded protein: CASSQGVQGLGIQYF.

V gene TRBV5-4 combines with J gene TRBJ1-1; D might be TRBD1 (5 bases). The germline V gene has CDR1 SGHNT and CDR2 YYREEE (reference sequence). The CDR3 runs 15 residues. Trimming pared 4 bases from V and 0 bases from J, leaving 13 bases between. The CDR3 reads CASSTSGTVNTEAFF. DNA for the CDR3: TGTGCCAGCAGCACTTCCGGGACGGTGAACACTGAAGCTTTCTTT.

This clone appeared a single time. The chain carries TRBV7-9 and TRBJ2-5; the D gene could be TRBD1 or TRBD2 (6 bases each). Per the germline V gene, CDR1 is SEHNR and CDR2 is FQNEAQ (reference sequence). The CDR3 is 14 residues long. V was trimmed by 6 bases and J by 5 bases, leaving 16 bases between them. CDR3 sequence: CASSREGGVETQYF. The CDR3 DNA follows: TGTGCCAGCAGTCGAGAGGGGGGTGTGGAGACCCAGTACTTC. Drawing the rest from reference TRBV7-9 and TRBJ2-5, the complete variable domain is DTGVSQNPRHKITKRGQNVTFRCDPISEHNRLYWYRQTLGQGPEFLTYFQNEAQLEKSRLLSDRFSAERPKGSFSTLEIQRTEQGDSAMYLCASSREGGVETQYFGPGTRLLVL.

CDR3 amino acids: CASSLIVAREAFF. The CDR3 region has the DNA TGTGCCAGCAGTTTAATTGTAGCCAGAGAAGCTTTCTTT. The V and J genes are TRBV28 and TRBJ1-1; D is ambiguous. CDR1 is MDHEN and CDR2 is SYDVKM in the germline V gene. The CDR3 runs 13 residues. V was shortened by 2 bases and J by 8 bases, with 12 bases between the two germline ends.

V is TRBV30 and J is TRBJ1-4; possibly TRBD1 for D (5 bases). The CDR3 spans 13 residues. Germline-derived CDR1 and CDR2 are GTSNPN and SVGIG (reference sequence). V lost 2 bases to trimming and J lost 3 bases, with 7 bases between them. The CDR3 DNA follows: TGTGCCTGGAGTTGGACACCTAATGAAAAACTGTTTTTT. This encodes CAWSWTPNEKLFF.

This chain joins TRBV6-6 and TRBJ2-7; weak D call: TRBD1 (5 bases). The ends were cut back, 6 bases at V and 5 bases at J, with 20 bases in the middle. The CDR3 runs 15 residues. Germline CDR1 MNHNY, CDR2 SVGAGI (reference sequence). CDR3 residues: CASRHRSQTNNEQYF. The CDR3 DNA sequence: TGTGCCAGCAGACACAGGTCCCAGACGAACAACGAGCAGTACTTC.

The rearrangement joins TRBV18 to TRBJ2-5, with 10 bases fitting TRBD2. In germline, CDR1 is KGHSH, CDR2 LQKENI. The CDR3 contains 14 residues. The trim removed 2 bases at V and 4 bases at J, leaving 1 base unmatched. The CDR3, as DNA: TGTGCCAGCTCACCAAGCGGGGGGGGAGAGACCCAGTACTTC. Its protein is CASSPSGGGETQYF.

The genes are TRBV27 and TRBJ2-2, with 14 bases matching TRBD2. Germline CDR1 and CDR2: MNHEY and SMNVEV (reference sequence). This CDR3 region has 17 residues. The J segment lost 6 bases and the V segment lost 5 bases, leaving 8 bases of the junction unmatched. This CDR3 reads CASSPRGLAGVAGELFF. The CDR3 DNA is TGTGCCAGCAGTCCGAGGGGACTAGCGGGAGTGGCCGGGGAGCTGTTTTTT.

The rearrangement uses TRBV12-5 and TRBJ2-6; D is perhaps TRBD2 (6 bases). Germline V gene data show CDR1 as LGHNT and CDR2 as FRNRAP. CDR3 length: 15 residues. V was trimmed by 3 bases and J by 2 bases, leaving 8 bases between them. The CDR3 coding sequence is TGTGCTAGTGGTTTCGGGGGTGCTGGGGCCAACGTCCTGACTTTC. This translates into CASGFGGAGANVLTF.

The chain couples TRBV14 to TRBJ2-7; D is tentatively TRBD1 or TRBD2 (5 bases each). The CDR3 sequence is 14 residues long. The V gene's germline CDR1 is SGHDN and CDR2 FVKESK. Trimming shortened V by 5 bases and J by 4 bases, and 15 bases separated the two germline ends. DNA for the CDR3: TGTGCCAGCAGCGGGACCCCCGTTTCTTACGAGCAGTACTTC. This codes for CASSGTPVSYEQYF.

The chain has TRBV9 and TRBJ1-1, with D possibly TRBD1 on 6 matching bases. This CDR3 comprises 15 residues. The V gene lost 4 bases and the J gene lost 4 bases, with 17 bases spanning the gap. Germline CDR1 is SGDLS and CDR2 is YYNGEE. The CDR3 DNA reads TGTGCCAGCAGCCCACGACAGGTCGGAGCCACTGAAGCTTTCTTT. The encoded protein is CASSPRQVGATEAFF.

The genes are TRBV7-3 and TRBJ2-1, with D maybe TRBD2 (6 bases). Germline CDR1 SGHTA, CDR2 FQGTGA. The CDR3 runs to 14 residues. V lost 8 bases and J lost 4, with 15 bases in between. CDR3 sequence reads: CASGQGGPYNEQFF. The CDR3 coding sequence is TGTGCCAGCGGCCAAGGAGGGCCATACAATGAGCAGTTCTTC.

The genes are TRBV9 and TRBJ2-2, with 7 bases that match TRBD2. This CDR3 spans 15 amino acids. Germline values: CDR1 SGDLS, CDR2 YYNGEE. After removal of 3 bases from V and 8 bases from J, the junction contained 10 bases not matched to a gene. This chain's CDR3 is CASSARTGGIGELFF. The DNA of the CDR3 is TGTGCCAGCAGCGCCCGGACGGGAGGAATTGGGGAGCTGTTTTTT.

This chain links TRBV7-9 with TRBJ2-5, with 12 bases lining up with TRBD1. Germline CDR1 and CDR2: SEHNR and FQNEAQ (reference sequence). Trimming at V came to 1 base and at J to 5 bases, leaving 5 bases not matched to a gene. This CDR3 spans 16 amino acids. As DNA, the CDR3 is TGTGCCAGCAGCTTAGGGGACAGGGGGCGCTCGGAGACCCAGTACTTC. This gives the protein CASSLGDRGRSETQYF.